The clone carrying this T cell receptor (beta chain) was detected many times. What it recognizes is unknown. Preparation of the TCRbeta library was carried out with unique molecular identifiers. MiXCR, applied by TCRdb to the PCR reads, yields one record per CDR3 protein. The sample holds roughly 200,000 distinct CDR3 sequences, roughly a tenth seen once. This entry is derived from a study of T-cell reconstitution after alpha-beta-depleted transplantation in children. CDR3 length: 13 residues. V was clipped by 0 bases and J by 8 bases, with 11 bases between them. Germline loops: CDR1 SGHRS, CDR2 YFSETQ. Study conclusions and caveats: One year post-transplant, T-cell counts and diversity were largely derived from T cells produced anew. Reported findings indicate that, about two months after transplant, alpha-beta T cells came from several hundred expanded clones, which were derived from non-depleted graft cells. Surviving recipient T cells and intrathymic progenitors accounted for some patients' high TCRbeta diversity at day 60.

J is TRBJ1-2 and V is TRBV5-1; D is ambiguous. The TCR comes from a child in the first two years of life with acute myeloid leukemia, due to receive a stem cell transplant. Sequencing used PBMCs, obtained before TCRalphabeta/CD19-depleted stem cell transplant. The CDR3 DNA is TGCGCCAGCAGCTTGGATGGTGTTAGGGGCTACACCTTC. Its protein product is CASSLDGVRGYTF.